Listed here are 2 T cell receptor beta chains from one sample, sequenced in a study of T cell changes during pregnancy in multiple sclerosis. Sequencing was performed with immunoSEQ multiplex PCR; in TCRdb, only in-frame clones are kept and a portion is missing. The data contain approximately 57,000 clones, approximately 89% of them singletons. Sequenced material: peripheral blood, taken after pregnancy. These receptors were obtained from a female donor in good health, enrolled as a control in a pregnancy study.

The chain employs TRBV5-1 and TRBJ2-1; 8 nucleotides align to TRBD2. Per germline, CDR1 SGHRS and CDR2 YFSETQ. The CDR3 runs to 14 residues. V was clipped by 4 bases and J by 6 bases; unmatched bases: 6. The chain's CDR3 is CASSTRTSPNEQFF. Written as DNA, the CDR3 is TGCGCCAGCAGCACCCGGACTAGCCCCAATGAGCAGTTCTTC.

The J gene is TRBJ2-7, the V gene TRBV6-1; maybe TRBD2 (5 bases). CDR3 length: 14 amino acids. From germline, CDR1 is MNHNS and CDR2 SASEGT. Trimming shortened V by 2 bases and J by 0 bases, and 8 bases separated the two germline ends. CDR3 sequence (DNA): TGTGCCAGCAGTGAACCACGGGGCTCCTACGAGCAGTACTTC. Translating gives CASSEPRGSYEQYF.